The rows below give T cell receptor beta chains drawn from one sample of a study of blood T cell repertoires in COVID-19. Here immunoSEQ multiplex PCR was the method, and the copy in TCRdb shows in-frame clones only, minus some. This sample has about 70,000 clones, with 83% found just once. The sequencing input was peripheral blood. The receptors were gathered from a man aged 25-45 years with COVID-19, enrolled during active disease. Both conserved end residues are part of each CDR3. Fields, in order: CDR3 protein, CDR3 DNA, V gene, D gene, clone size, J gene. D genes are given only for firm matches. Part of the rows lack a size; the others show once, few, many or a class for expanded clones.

cdr3_aa: CASSLAEETQYF
cdr3_nt: TGTGCCAGCAGTCTAGCGGAAGAGACCCAGTACTTC
v_call: TRBV2
d_call: TRBD2
clone_size: -
j_call: TRBJ2-5

cdr3_aa: CASSSSGDTQYF
cdr3_nt: TGTGCCAGTAGCTCATCCGGGGATACGCAGTATTTT
v_call: TRBV19
d_call: -
clone_size: -
j_call: TRBJ2-3

cdr3_aa: CASSFQRVVSPLHF
cdr3_nt: TGTGCCAGCAGTTTCCAGCGTGTAGTTTCACCCCTCCACTTT
v_call: TRBV28
d_call: -
clone_size: -
j_call: TRBJ1-6

cdr3_aa: CASGTGVGGYTF
cdr3_nt: TGTGCCAGCGGGACAGGGGTGGGAGGCTACACCTTC
v_call: TRBV12-3/TRBV12-4
d_call: TRBD1
clone_size: few
j_call: TRBJ1-2

cdr3_aa: CASGRFQYF
cdr3_nt: TGCGCCAGCGGGAGGTTTCAGTACTTC
v_call: TRBV10-1
d_call: -
clone_size: -
j_call: TRBJ2-7

cdr3_aa: CASSLRRGGLPLGETQYF
cdr3_nt: TGTGCCAGCAGCTTACGGCGGGGGGGACTACCCTTGGGGGAGACCCAGTACTTC
v_call: TRBV7-9
d_call: TRBD2
clone_size: -
j_call: TRBJ2-5

cdr3_aa: CASSVGAGTGELFF
cdr3_nt: TGCGCCAGCAGCGTGGGGGCAGGGACCGGGGAGCTGTTTTTT
v_call: TRBV5-1
d_call: -
clone_size: -
j_call: TRBJ2-2

cdr3_aa: CAISGGSTEAFF
cdr3_nt: TGTGCCATCAGTGGAGGGAGCACTGAAGCTTTCTTT
v_call: TRBV10-3
d_call: -
clone_size: -
j_call: TRBJ1-1

cdr3_aa: CSVGGSGELFF
cdr3_nt: TGCAGCGTTGGAGGGAGCGGGGAGCTGTTTTTT
v_call: TRBV29-1
d_call: -
clone_size: -
j_call: TRBJ2-2

cdr3_aa: CASSLLDRPAGYQETQYF
cdr3_nt: TGTGCCAGCAGCCTCCTAGACCGCCCAGCGGGGTACCAAGAGACCCAGTACTTC
v_call: TRBV14
d_call: TRBD2
clone_size: -
j_call: TRBJ2-5

cdr3_aa: CASSISGGRDGYTF
cdr3_nt: TGTGCCAGTAGTATTTCAGGGGGCCGGGATGGCTACACCTTC
v_call: TRBV19
d_call: TRBD1
clone_size: -
j_call: TRBJ1-2

cdr3_aa: CASRSDRGLGETQYF
cdr3_nt: TGTGCCAGCAGGTCGGACAGAGGTCTGGGAGAGACCCAGTACTTC
v_call: TRBV2
d_call: -
clone_size: once
j_call: TRBJ2-5

cdr3_aa: CASSLEGRNTEAFF
cdr3_nt: TGTGCCAGCAGCTTAGAGGGCCGGAACACTGAAGCTTTCTTT
v_call: TRBV11-2
d_call: -
clone_size: -
j_call: TRBJ1-1

cdr3_aa: CASSLSRGTGNSEQYF
cdr3_nt: TGTGCCAGCAGTTTATCGAGGGGGACAGGGAACTCCGAGCAGTACTTC
v_call: TRBV27
d_call: TRBD1
clone_size: -
j_call: TRBJ2-7

cdr3_aa: CASSPYKVTSFLEQFF
cdr3_nt: TGCGCCAGCAGCCCCTACAAGGTAACTAGCTTTCTTGAGCAGTTCTTC
v_call: TRBV5-1
d_call: -
clone_size: -
j_call: TRBJ2-1

cdr3_aa: CASSSQRQSTDTQYF
cdr3_nt: TGTGCCAGCAGCTCACAAAGACAGAGCACAGATACGCAGTATTTT
v_call: TRBV7-9
d_call: -
clone_size: once
j_call: TRBJ2-3

cdr3_aa: CASSLEGRVGEQYF
cdr3_nt: TGCGCCAGCAGCTTGGAAGGCAGGGTGGGCGAGCAGTACTTC
v_call: TRBV5-1
d_call: -
clone_size: -
j_call: TRBJ2-7

cdr3_aa: CASSRTTSYEQYF
cdr3_nt: TGTGCCAGCAGCCGGACTACCTCCTACGAGCAGTACTTC
v_call: TRBV3-1/TRBV3-2
d_call: -
clone_size: -
j_call: TRBJ2-7

cdr3_aa: CASSPGQSNEKLFF
cdr3_nt: TGTGCCAGCAGCCCGGGACAGAGTAATGAAAAACTGTTTTTT
v_call: TRBV5-5
d_call: TRBD1
clone_size: once
j_call: TRBJ1-4

cdr3_aa: CASSFGRQSGELFF
cdr3_nt: TGTGCCAGCAGCTTCGGGAGACAGTCCGGGGAGCTGTTTTTT
v_call: TRBV5-6
d_call: -
clone_size: -
j_call: TRBJ2-2

cdr3_aa: CARGTEGSRNTEAFF
cdr3_nt: TGTGCCCGCGGTACTGAAGGGAGCCGGAACACTGAAGCTTTCTTT
v_call: TRBV30
d_call: -
clone_size: -
j_call: TRBJ1-1

cdr3_aa: CASSWRGLTEAFF
cdr3_nt: TGTGCCAGCAGTTGGAGGGGCCTGACCGAAGCTTTCTTT
v_call: TRBV6-2/TRBV6-3
d_call: -
clone_size: -
j_call: TRBJ1-1

cdr3_aa: CASSEEGYTF
cdr3_nt: TGTGCCAGCAGTGAGGAAGGCTACACCTTC
v_call: TRBV28
d_call: -
clone_size: few
j_call: TRBJ1-2

cdr3_aa: CASSARVAGVPEQFF
cdr3_nt: TGTGCCAGCAGCGCCCGGGTAGCGGGAGTTCCTGAGCAGTTCTTC
v_call: TRBV7-6
d_call: TRBD2
clone_size: -
j_call: TRBJ2-1

cdr3_aa: CASSPNRGAGGYTF
cdr3_nt: TGTGCCAGCTCACCGAACAGGGGCGCGGGTGGCTACACCTTC
v_call: TRBV18
d_call: TRBD1
clone_size: -
j_call: TRBJ1-2

cdr3_aa: CASSGQGYGNTIYF
cdr3_nt: TGTGCCAGCAGCGGACAGGGGTATGGAAACACCATATATTTT
v_call: TRBV9
d_call: TRBD1
clone_size: -
j_call: TRBJ1-3

cdr3_aa: CASSSTGGRGDTQYF
cdr3_nt: TGTGCCAGCAGTTCCACAGGGGGCCGAGGAGATACGCAGTATTTT
v_call: TRBV28
d_call: TRBD1
clone_size: -
j_call: TRBJ2-3

cdr3_aa: CASSLSGQGTPLAYEQYF
cdr3_nt: TGTGCCAGCAGTTTATCCGGACAGGGGACACCCTTGGCCTACGAGCAGTACTTC
v_call: TRBV28
d_call: TRBD1
clone_size: -
j_call: TRBJ2-7

cdr3_aa: CASLDSSYNSPLHF
cdr3_nt: TGTGCCAGCCTCGATAGCTCCTATAATTCACCCCTCCACTTT
v_call: TRBV28
d_call: -
clone_size: -
j_call: TRBJ1-6

cdr3_aa: CASSRDSALFSEQYF
cdr3_nt: TGTGCCAGCAGCCGGGACAGTGCACTCTTCTCCGAGCAGTACTTC
v_call: TRBV5-8
d_call: TRBD1
clone_size: -
j_call: TRBJ2-7

cdr3_aa: CASSVEMSPRAFF
cdr3_nt: TGTGCCAGCAGCGTAGAGATGTCTCCGCGGGCTTTCTTT
v_call: TRBV9
d_call: -
clone_size: -
j_call: TRBJ1-1

cdr3_aa: CASSVGLPGQGTGTQYF
cdr3_nt: TGTGCCAGCAGCGTAGGCTTACCGGGACAGGGTACGGGGACCCAGTACTTC
v_call: TRBV9
d_call: TRBD1
clone_size: -
j_call: TRBJ2-5

cdr3_aa: CASSKGLAAKGETQYF
cdr3_nt: TGCGCCAGCAGCAAGGGACTAGCGGCCAAAGGGGAGACCCAGTACTTC
v_call: TRBV4-1
d_call: TRBD2
clone_size: -
j_call: TRBJ2-5

cdr3_aa: CASGWTGDIYNEQFF
cdr3_nt: TGTGCTAGTGGTTGGACAGGGGACATCTACAATGAGCAGTTCTTC
v_call: TRBV12-5
d_call: TRBD1
clone_size: -
j_call: TRBJ2-1

cdr3_aa: CASSLGLAWSYEQYF
cdr3_nt: TGTGCCAGCAGCTTAGGACTAGCTTGGTCCTACGAGCAGTACTTC
v_call: TRBV7-6
d_call: TRBD2
clone_size: -
j_call: TRBJ2-7

cdr3_aa: CASSSLFLTGKDLDQPQHF
cdr3_nt: TGTGCCAGCAGTTCTCTCTTCCTGACAGGGAAGGACCTTGATCAGCCCCAGCATTTT
v_call: TRBV28
d_call: TRBD1
clone_size: -
j_call: TRBJ1-5

cdr3_aa: CASSLDGGGGDYGYTF
cdr3_nt: TGTGCCAGCAGCTTAGATGGGGGGGGCGGCGACTATGGCTACACCTTC
v_call: TRBV11-2
d_call: -
clone_size: -
j_call: TRBJ1-2

cdr3_aa: CASSLTGSEAFF
cdr3_nt: TGTGCCAGCAGCCTTACAGGGAGTGAAGCTTTCTTT
v_call: TRBV7-9
d_call: -
clone_size: -
j_call: TRBJ1-1

cdr3_aa: CASSAYPEVDTQYF
cdr3_nt: TGTGCCAGCAGTGCGTACCCGGAGGTAGATACGCAGTATTTT
v_call: TRBV6-4
d_call: -
clone_size: -
j_call: TRBJ2-3